One and the same sample provided the 28 T cell receptor beta chains below, sequenced in a study of blood T cell repertoires in COVID-19. Here immunoSEQ multiplex PCR was the method, and the copy in TCRdb shows in-frame clones only, minus some. The sample contains under 250,000 clones, around 90% of which appear only once. Specimen: PBMCs or T cells enriched from blood (not recorded which). The origin of the receptors is a middle-aged woman who had been exposed to COVID-19.

The CDR3 sequence: CASSLPRQGRAGELFF. DNA for the CDR3: TGTGCCAGCAGCTTGCCCCGACAGGGTAGAGCCGGGGAGCTGTTTTTT. The rearrangement links TRBV7-2 to TRBJ2-2; 7 bases agree with TRBD1. The CDR3 has 16 residues. Germline CDR1 SGHTA, CDR2 FQGNSA. Trimming took 3 bases from V and 6 from J; bases not matched to a gene: 10.

V gene TRBV13 combines with J gene TRBJ2-1, with D possibly matching TRBD2 (5 bases). The CDR3 has 15 amino acids. CDR1 and CDR2 from the germline V gene are PRHDT and FYEKMQ (reference sequence). The ends were cut back, 5 bases at V and 2 bases at J, with 13 bases in the middle. The CDR3 reads CASSPDPGTYNEQFF. The CDR3 DNA reads as TGTGCCAGCAGCCCCGATCCGGGGACCTACAATGAGCAGTTCTTC.

The chain has TRBV5-1 and TRBJ2-5; 9 nucleotides agree with TRBD1. This CDR3 comprises 15 residues. The germline V gene encodes CDR1 SGHRS and CDR2 YFSETQ. With 4 bases clipped from V and 4 bases from J, the junction kept 8 bases outside the gene matches. The CDR3 nucleotides are TGCGCCAGCAGCACGAAACAGGGGGCGGGAGAGACCCAGTACTTC. This translates into CASSTKQGAGETQYF.

The table lists this clone with a count of one. The V and J genes are TRBV10-2 and TRBJ2-5; TRBD1 matches 7 bases. The V gene end was trimmed by 7 bases and the J gene end by 5 bases; junction bases not matched to a gene: 10. Germline V gives CDR1 WSHSY, CDR2 SAAADI. This CDR3 spans 14 amino acids. CDR3 in amino acids: CASTSIGTEETQYF. CDR3 coding DNA: TGCGCCAGCACTAGTATTGGGACAGAGGAGACCCAGTACTTC.

The J gene is TRBJ1-1, the V gene TRBV30; D may be TRBD1 (6 bases). Germline V lookup: CDR1 GTSNPN, CDR2 SVGIG (reference sequence). V was cut by 6 bases and J by 2 bases, with 13 bases left in between. The CDR3 spans 13 residues. Here the CDR3 DNA reads TGTGCCTGCTTCGGACAGATAAACACTGAAGCTTTCTTT. Protein product: CACFGQINTEAFF.

This clone has a single count. J is TRBJ2-3 and V is TRBV29-1, with D tentatively TRBD1 (6 bases). Germline V gene data show CDR1 as SQVTM and CDR2 as ANQGSEA. The CDR3 covers 11 residues. V dropped 7 bases and J dropped 3 bases, with 8 bases sitting between them. The CDR3 nucleotides are TGCAGCGCACAGGGAACAGATACGCAGTATTTT. This codes for CSAQGTDTQYF.

The chain recombines TRBV29-1 with TRBJ1-2; 9 nucleotides line up with TRBD1. This CDR3 has 14 amino acids. Germline V gene lookup returns CDR1 SQVTM and CDR2 ANQGSEA. With V trimmed by 8 bases and J by 8 bases, 15 bases remained unmatched. CDR3 in amino acids: CSFQQGAPGGGYTF. DNA for the CDR3: TGCAGCTTCCAACAGGGGGCCCCTGGAGGAGGCTACACCTTC.

CDR3 DNA: TGTGCCAGCAGCGTAGACGGGGGGCGGGTTAATGAGCAGTTCTTC. Protein sequence: CASSVDGGRVNEQFF. The J gene is TRBJ2-1, the V gene TRBV9, with TRBD2 as a possible D gene (7 bases). Per germline, CDR1 SGDLS and CDR2 YYNGEE. V dropped 0 bases and J dropped 7 bases, with 14 bases sitting between them. The CDR3 is 15 amino acids.

Only one count was recorded for this clone. The gene calls are TRBV4-1 and TRBJ2-5; D possibly corresponds to TRBD1 (6 bases). CDR3 length equals 19 residues. V lost 0 bases and J lost 1, with 21 bases in between. Germline CDR1 is MGHRA and CDR2 is YSYEKL. The CDR3 DNA follows: TGCGCCAGCAGCCAAGACTACCCCGCCCACAGGGTCATCCAAGAGACCCAGTACTTC. It translates to CASSQDYPAHRVIQETQYF.

This chain uses TRBV30 with TRBJ1-2; 9 bases agree with TRBD1. Germline values: CDR1 GTSNPN, CDR2 SVGIG (reference sequence). CDR3 length: 13 amino acids. Trimming took 3 bases from V and 10 from J; bases not matched to a gene: 9. Here the CDR3 DNA reads TGTGCCTGGAGACCGGGACAGGGAGGTGTCTACACCTTC. Translation: CAWRPGQGGVYTF.

The chain carries TRBV7-2 and TRBJ1-3; TRBD1 matches at 10 bases. The CDR3 contains 16 residues. The germline CDR1 and CDR2 sequences are SGHTA and FQGNSA. V was pared by 4 bases and J by 3 bases, with 6 bases of the junction left unmatched. CDR3 DNA: TGTGCCAGCAGCTCGCGAGGGACAGGGGTTGGAAACACCATATATTTT. It is translated as CASSSRGTGVGNTIYF.

CDR3 bases: TGTGCCAGCAGATTCGGGACAGCTTATGGCTACACCTTC. It translates to CASRFGTAYGYTF. The rearrangement uses TRBV12-3 or TRBV12-4 and TRBJ1-2; 7 positions match TRBD1. Trimming took 6 bases from V and 5 from J; bases not matched to a gene: 6. CDR3 length equals 13 residues.

This rearrangement joins TRBV12-3 or TRBV12-4 to TRBJ1-3; TRBD1 is a possible D gene (5 bases). The CDR3 is 13 amino acids. Trimming took 5 bases from V and 3 from J, leaving 8 bases between them. DNA of the CDR3: TGTGCCAGCAGTGTGGGGCTTGGAAACACCATATATTTT. Protein product: CASSVGLGNTIYF.

The V gene is TRBV11-3, the J gene TRBJ2-7, with 9 bases that match TRBD1. The germline V gene has CDR1 SGHNT and CDR2 YENEEA. V was pared by 5 bases and J by 4 bases, with 6 bases of the junction left unmatched. CDR3 length equals 14 residues. In DNA form, the CDR3 reads TGTGCCAGCAGCCTCAGGGACAGGGCTTACGAGCAGTACGTC. Translation: CASSLRDRAYEQYV.

This clone was counted only a few times. This chain joins TRBV28 and TRBJ1-5, with TRBD1 matching 8 bases. V was pared by 7 bases and J by 2 bases, with 7 bases of the junction left unmatched. The germline V gene has CDR1 MDHEN and CDR2 SYDVKM. This CDR3 has 15 amino acids. This chain's CDR3 is CASNSGQGGNQPQHF. The CDR3 region has the DNA TGTGCCAGCAACAGCGGACAGGGCGGCAATCAGCCCCAGCATTTT.

The V and J genes are TRBV5-4 and TRBJ1-2; 10 bases are shared with TRBD1. CDR1 SGHNT and CDR2 YYREEE come from the germline V gene (reference sequence). The CDR3 loop spans 15 amino acids. The junction had 6 bases not matched to a gene; V was cut back by 7 bases and J by 0 bases. The CDR3 reads CASLPDRGTNYGYTF. The CDR3 DNA reads as TGTGCCAGCTTACCGGACAGGGGGACTAACTATGGCTACACCTTC.

V gene TRBV4-3 combines with J gene TRBJ2-1; D gene ambiguous. Germline V gene lookup returns CDR1 LGHNA and CDR2 YSLEER. Trimming removed 4 bases at V and 3 bases at J, with 10 bases between. CDR3 length equals 14 residues. CDR3 protein: CASSLTPNYNEQFF. The CDR3 DNA reads TGCGCCAGCAGCCTGACTCCCAACTACAATGAGCAGTTCTTC.

The V and J genes are TRBV3-1 (or the pseudogene TRBV3-2) and TRBJ1-2; tentatively, D is TRBD1 (6 bases). The CDR3 contains 15 residues. In germline, CDR1 is LGHDT, CDR2 YNNKEL (reference sequence). The V end was cut by 2 bases, the J end by 6 bases, with 16 bases between. The CDR3 sequence: CASSQWVQDRHGYTF. The CDR3 bases are TGTGCCAGCAGCCAATGGGTCCAGGACAGACATGGCTACACCTTC.

With respect to this clone: The junction and the germline gene differ at one end; a read error may be behind it. The chain recombines TRBV5-1 with TRBJ1-1; the match to TRBD1 covers 9 bases. This CDR3 is built from 15 residues. Germline CDR1 reads SGHRS; CDR2 reads YFSETQ. The CDR3 DNA reads TGTGCCAGCAGCGAGCTACAGGGACAGGGCACTGAAGCTTTCTTT. Residues: CASSELQGQGTEAFF.

The rearrangement links TRBV3-1 (or the pseudogene TRBV3-2) to TRBJ1-4; TRBD1 matches at 11 bases. The V segment lost 4 bases and the J segment 5 bases; nucleotides outside the gene matches: 0. This CDR3 has 14 residues. The germline CDR1 and CDR2 sequences are LGHDT and YNNKEL (reference sequence). Written as DNA, the CDR3 is TGTGCCAGCAGCCGGACAGGGGGCAATGAAAAACTGTTTTTT. As protein: CASSRTGGNEKLFF.

CDR3 nucleotide sequence: TGTGCCAGCCGCGGGGTTTGGTCTGAAGCTTTCTTT. Amino acids: CASRGVWSEAFF. The V and J genes are TRBV19 and TRBJ1-1; D is unclear. Trimming pared 9 bases from V and 6 bases from J, leaving 14 bases between. The CDR3 consists of 12 residues. In germline, CDR1 is LNHDA, CDR2 SQIVND (reference sequence).

The gene calls are TRBV7-8 and TRBJ1-1, with D possibly being TRBD1 (6 bases). Germline lookup yields CDR1 SGHVS and CDR2 FQNEAQ. The CDR3 totals 14 residues. Trimming shortened V by 5 bases and J by 11 bases, and 21 bases separated the two germline ends. CDR3 residues: CASSPPPPGTRAFF. As DNA, the CDR3 is TGTGCCAGCAGCCCGCCACCCCCAGGGACAAGGGCTTTCTTT.

The V and J genes are TRBV5-6 and TRBJ1-2; 7 bases align to TRBD1. Germline loops: CDR1 SGHDT, CDR2 YYEEEE. CDR3 size: 15 residues. The V gene end was trimmed by 1 base and the J gene end by 4 bases; junction bases not matched to a gene: 7. The CDR3 DNA reads TGTGCCAGCAGCTTGACAGGGGAGGACCTCTATGGCTACACCTTC. Translated, it gives CASSLTGEDLYGYTF.

This clone has a single count. The CDR3 is CASSYRGDGGYTF. CDR3 in DNA: TGTGCCAGCAGTTATCGGGGAGATGGCGGCTACACCTTC. The rearrangement uses TRBV6-1 and TRBJ1-2; the D is unclear. The CDR3 runs 13 residues. Trimming cost V 5 bases and J 8 bases, with 15 bases left between them. Germline CDR1 is MNHNS and CDR2 is SASEGT.

V is TRBV29-1 and J is TRBJ1-4; 7 bases line up with TRBD1. Per the germline V gene, CDR1 is SQVTM and CDR2 is ANQGSEA. The CDR3 runs to 12 residues. This CDR3 reads CTGGGTDEKLFF. CDR3 bases: TGCACCGGGGGTGGGACAGATGAAAAACTGTTTTTT.

The V and J genes are TRBV18 and TRBJ1-1; D is perhaps TRBD1 (5 bases). The CDR3 is made up of 14 amino acids. The ends were cut back, 3 bases at V and 4 bases at J, with 12 bases in the middle. Germline V gene data show CDR1 as KGHSH and CDR2 as LQKENI. CDR3 nucleotide sequence: TGTGCCAGCTCACCGGGGGGGGGATCCACTGAAGCTTTCTTT. It yields the protein CASSPGGGSTEAFF.

V usage is TRBV5-4 and J usage is TRBJ1-1, with TRBD1 identical over 7 bases. Germline V gene sequence: CDR1 SGHNT, CDR2 YYREEE (reference sequence). The CDR3 is 14 amino acids. V gave up 5 bases and J gave up 1 base; unmatched junction bases: 5. The CDR3 DNA follows: TGTGCCAGCAGACCTGGGACAGCGAACACTGAAGCTTTCTTT. Translating it yields CASRPGTANTEAFF.

The chain couples TRBV7-3 to TRBJ1-1, with TRBD1 matching over 8 bases. V lost 5 bases to trimming and J lost 3 bases; unmatched junction nucleotides: 2. Germline V CDR1 and CDR2: SGHTA, FQGTGA. The CDR3 loop spans 13 amino acids. The CDR3 sequence: CASSMTGDTEAFF. The CDR3 region has the DNA TGTGCCAGCAGCATGACAGGGGACACTGAAGCTTTCTTT.